The clone carrying this T cell receptor beta chain came up many times. No antigen is known for it. The data were taken from a study of CD8 T cells in ankylosing spondylitis. TCRdb analysed the 5' RACE reads with MiXCR anew, one entry per CDR3 protein. The repertoire holds around 230,000 distinct CDR3 sequences, with approximately 8.4% as singletons. Overall study findings and caveats: It was reported that disease-linked clones were significantly enriched in matched ankylosing spondylitis synovial fluid.

The length of the CDR3 is 13 residues. The V end lost 3 bases, the J end lost 8 bases, and 11 bases lay between the germline ends. Germline-derived CDR1 and CDR2 are WNHNN and SYGVQD (reference sequence). The TCR sequence derives from a female donor with ankylosing spondylitis or in good health (not recorded which). The sample comprised blood, either unsorted or a sorted T cell fraction (not recorded which). The chain combines TRBV10-1 with TRBJ2-1; D is possibly TRBD1 or TRBD2 (5 bases each). CDR3 protein: CASSERVGDEQFF. For the CDR3, the DNA is TGCGCCAGCAGTGAAAGGGTGGGGGATGAGCAGTTCTTC.